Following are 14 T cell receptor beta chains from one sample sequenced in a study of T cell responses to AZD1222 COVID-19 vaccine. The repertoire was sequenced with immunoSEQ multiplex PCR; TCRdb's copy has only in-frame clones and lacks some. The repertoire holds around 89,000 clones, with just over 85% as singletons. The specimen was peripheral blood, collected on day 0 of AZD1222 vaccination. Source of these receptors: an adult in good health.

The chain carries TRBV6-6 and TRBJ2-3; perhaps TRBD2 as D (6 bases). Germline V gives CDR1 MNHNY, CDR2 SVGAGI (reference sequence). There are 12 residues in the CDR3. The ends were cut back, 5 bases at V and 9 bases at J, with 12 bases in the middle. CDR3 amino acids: CASSKTSLTQYF. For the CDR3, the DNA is TGTGCCAGCAGTAAGACTAGTTTAACGCAGTATTTT.

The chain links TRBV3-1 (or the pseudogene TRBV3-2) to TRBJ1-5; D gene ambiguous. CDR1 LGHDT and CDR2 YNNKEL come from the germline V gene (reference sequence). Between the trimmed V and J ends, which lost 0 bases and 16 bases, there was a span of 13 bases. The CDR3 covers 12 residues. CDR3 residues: CASSQDRRLLHF. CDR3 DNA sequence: TGTGCCAGCAGCCAAGATAGGCGACTTCTCCATTTT.

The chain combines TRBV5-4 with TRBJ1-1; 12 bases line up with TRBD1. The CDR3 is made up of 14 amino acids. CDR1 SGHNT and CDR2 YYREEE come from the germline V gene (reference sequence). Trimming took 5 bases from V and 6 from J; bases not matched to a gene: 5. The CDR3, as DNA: TGTGCCAGCAGGCCGGGACAGGGGGCCGCTGAAGCTTTCTTT. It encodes CASRPGQGAAEAFF.

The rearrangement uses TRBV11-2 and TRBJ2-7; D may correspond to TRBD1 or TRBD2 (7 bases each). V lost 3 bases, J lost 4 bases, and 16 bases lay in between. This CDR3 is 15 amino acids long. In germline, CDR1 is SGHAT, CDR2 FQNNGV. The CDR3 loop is CASSLGRGQGYEQYF. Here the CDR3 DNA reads TGTGCCAGCAGCTTGGGGAGGGGGCAGGGATACGAGCAGTACTTC.

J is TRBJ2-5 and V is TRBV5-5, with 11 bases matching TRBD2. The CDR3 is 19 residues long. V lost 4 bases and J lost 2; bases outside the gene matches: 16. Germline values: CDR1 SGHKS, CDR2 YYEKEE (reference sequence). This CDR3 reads CASSQTGTSGPAPQETQYF. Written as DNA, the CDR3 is TGTGCCAGCAGCCAGACCGGGACTAGCGGTCCGGCGCCTCAAGAGACCCAGTACTTC.

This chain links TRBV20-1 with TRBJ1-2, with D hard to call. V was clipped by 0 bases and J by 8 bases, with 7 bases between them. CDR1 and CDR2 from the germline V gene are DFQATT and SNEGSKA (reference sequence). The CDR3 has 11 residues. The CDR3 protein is CSARDAPGYTF. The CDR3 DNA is TGCAGTGCTAGAGATGCCCCGGGCTACACCTTC.

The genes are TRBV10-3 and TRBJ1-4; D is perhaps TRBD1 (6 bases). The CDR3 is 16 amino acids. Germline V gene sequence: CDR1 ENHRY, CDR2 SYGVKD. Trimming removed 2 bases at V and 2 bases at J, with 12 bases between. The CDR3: CAISEPGGRTNEKLFF. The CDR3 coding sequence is TGTGCCATCAGTGAGCCGGGGGGGCGTACTAATGAAAAACTGTTTTTT.

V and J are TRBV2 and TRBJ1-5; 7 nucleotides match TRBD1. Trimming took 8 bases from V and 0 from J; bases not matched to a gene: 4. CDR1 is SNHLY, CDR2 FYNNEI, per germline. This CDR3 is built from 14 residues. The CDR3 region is CASQRQGSNQPQHF. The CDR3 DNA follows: TGTGCCAGCCAACGACAGGGTAGCAATCAGCCCCAGCATTTT.

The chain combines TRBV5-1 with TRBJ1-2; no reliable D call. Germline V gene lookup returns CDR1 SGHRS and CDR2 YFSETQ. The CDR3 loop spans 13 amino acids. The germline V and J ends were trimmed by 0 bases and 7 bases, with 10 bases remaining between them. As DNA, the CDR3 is TGCGCCAGCAGCTTGGTGGTCGGATCTGGCTACACCTTC. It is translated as CASSLVVGSGYTF.

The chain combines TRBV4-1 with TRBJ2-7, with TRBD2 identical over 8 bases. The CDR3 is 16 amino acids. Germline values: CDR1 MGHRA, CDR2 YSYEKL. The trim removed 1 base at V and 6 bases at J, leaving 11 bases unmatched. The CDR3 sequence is CASSQAYIPAGGEQYF. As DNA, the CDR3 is TGCGCCAGCAGCCAAGCCTATATCCCCGCGGGAGGCGAGCAGTACTTC.

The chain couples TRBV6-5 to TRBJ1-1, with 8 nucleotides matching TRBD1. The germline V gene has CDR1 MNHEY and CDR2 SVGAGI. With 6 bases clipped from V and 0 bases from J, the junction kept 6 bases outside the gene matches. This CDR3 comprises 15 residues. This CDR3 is CASRSRQGMNTEAFF. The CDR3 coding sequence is TGTGCCAGCAGAAGTCGACAGGGGATGAACACTGAAGCTTTCTTT.

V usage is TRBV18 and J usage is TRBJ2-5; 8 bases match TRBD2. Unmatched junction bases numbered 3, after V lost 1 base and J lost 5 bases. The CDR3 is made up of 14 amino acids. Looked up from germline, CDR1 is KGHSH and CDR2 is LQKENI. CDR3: CASSPRAGEETQYF. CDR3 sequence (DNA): TGTGCCAGCTCACCACGAGCGGGAGAGGAGACCCAGTACTTC.

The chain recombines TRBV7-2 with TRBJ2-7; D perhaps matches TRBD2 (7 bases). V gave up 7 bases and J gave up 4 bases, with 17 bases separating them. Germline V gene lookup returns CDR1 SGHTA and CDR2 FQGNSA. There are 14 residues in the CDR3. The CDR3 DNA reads TGTGCCAGCACCACCTCGGGGGGCCCTTACGAGCAGTACTTC. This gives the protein CASTTSGGPYEQYF.

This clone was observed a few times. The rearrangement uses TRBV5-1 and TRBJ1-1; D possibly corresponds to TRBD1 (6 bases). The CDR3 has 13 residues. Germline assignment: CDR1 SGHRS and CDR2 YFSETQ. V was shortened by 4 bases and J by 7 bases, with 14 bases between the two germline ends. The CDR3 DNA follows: TGCGCCAGCAGCCCGTCAGGGGCGGGTGAAGCTTTCTTT. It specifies CASSPSGAGEAFF.